The 21 T cell receptor beta chains below come from one sample, sequenced in a study of T cell responses to AZD1222 COVID-19 vaccine. The protocol was immunoSEQ multiplex PCR, while the TCRdb copy is restricted to in-frame clones and leaves out a portion. The sample includes around 80,000 clones, approximately 90% of them seen just once. The input for sequencing was peripheral blood, taken on day 0 of AZD1222 vaccination. The source is an adult in good health.

V is TRBV5-4 and J is TRBJ1-1; tentatively, D is TRBD1 (6 bases). The V end was cut by 4 bases, the J end by 1 base, with 14 bases between. The CDR3 is 15 amino acids. Germline CDR1 SGHNT, CDR2 YYREEE (reference sequence). This CDR3 reads CASSTQQGWNTEAFF. DNA of the CDR3: TGTGCCAGCAGCACTCAACAGGGCTGGAACACTGAAGCTTTCTTT. The full variable domain, with the rest looked up from reference TRBV5-4 and TRBJ1-1, is ETGVTQSPTHLIKTRGQQVTLRCSSQSGHNTVSWYQQALGQGPQFIFQYYREEENGRGNFPPRFSGLQFPNYSSELNVNALELDDSALYLCASSTQQGWNTEAFFGQGTRLTVV.

The chain carries TRBV11-2 and TRBJ2-2; 7 bases map to TRBD2. The CDR3 is made up of 15 amino acids. Unmatched junction bases numbered 7, after V lost 5 bases and J lost 4 bases. Per germline, CDR1 SGHAT and CDR2 FQNNGV. As DNA, the CDR3 is TGTGCCAGCAGCCCTTGGACTAGGCGCACCGGGGAGCTGTTTTTT. Translated, it gives CASSPWTRRTGELFF. Using reference TRBV11-2 and TRBJ2-2 for the parts outside the CDR3, the full variable domain is EAGVAQSPRYKIIEKRQSVAFWCNPISGHATLYWYQQILGQGPKLLIQFQNNGVVDDSQLPKDRFSAERLKGVDSTLKIQPAKLEDSAVYLCASSPWTRRTGELFFGEGSRLTVL.

The chain carries TRBV9 and TRBJ1-1; D not resolved. CDR1 is SGDLS, CDR2 YYNGEE, per germline. V was shortened by 0 bases and J by 3 bases, with 6 bases between the two germline ends. CDR3 length equals 13 residues. CDR3 sequence: CASSVGEYTEAFF. DNA of the CDR3: TGTGCCAGCAGCGTAGGGGAATACACTGAAGCTTTCTTT.

This chain joins TRBV5-6 and TRBJ2-2, with D hard to call. Deletions cut 3 bases from V and 5 bases from J, with 5 bases between. CDR3 size: 12 residues. Germline CDR1 SGHDT, CDR2 YYEEEE. The CDR3 DNA reads as TGTGCCAGCAGCTCTGTAACCGGGGAGCTGTTTTTT. Translated, it gives CASSSVTGELFF. The entire variable domain, with the rest obtained from reference TRBV5-6 and TRBJ2-2, is as follows: DAGVTQSPTHLIKTRGQQVTLRCSPKSGHDTVSWYQQALGQGPQFIFQYYEEEERQRGNFPDRFSGHQFPNYSSELNVNALLLGDSALYLCASSSVTGELFFGEGSRLTVL.

The chain carries TRBV29-1 and TRBJ1-2; D may be TRBD1 (6 bases). The V gene lost 3 bases and the J gene lost 11 bases, with 13 bases spanning the gap. The CDR3 runs to 11 residues. Per the germline V gene, CDR1 is SQVTM and CDR2 is ANQGSEA. DNA for the CDR3: TGCAGCGTTGAGGCTACAGGGAAATACACCTTC. Protein: CSVEATGKYTF. Using reference TRBV29-1 and TRBJ1-2 for the parts outside the CDR3, the full variable domain is SAVISQKPSRDICQRGTSLTIQCQVDSQVTMMFWYRQQPGQSLTLIATANQGSEATYESGFVIDKFPISRPNLTFSTLTVSNMSPEDSSIYLCSVEATGKYTFGSGTRLTVV.

This rearrangement joins TRBV5-1 to TRBJ2-5; 7 bases are shared with TRBD2. Losses at the gene ends were 0 bases for V and 5 bases for J; bases not matched to a gene: 7. The germline V gene encodes CDR1 SGHRS and CDR2 YFSETQ. The CDR3 covers 15 residues. The CDR3: CASSLDPAGRETQYF. The CDR3 region has the DNA TGCGCCAGCAGCTTGGATCCAGCGGGAAGGGAGACCCAGTACTTC. The entire variable domain, with the rest obtained from reference TRBV5-1 and TRBJ2-5, is as follows: KAGVTQTPRYLIKTRGQQVTLSCSPISGHRSVSWYQQTPGQGLQFLFEYFSETQRNKGNFPGRFSGRQFSNSRSEMNVSTLELGDSALYLCASSLDPAGRETQYFGPGTRLLVL.

This clone was seen only once. The chain is built from TRBV7-9 and TRBJ2-3; 10 nucleotides agree with TRBD1. The CDR3 runs to 15 residues. Germline CDR1 reads SEHNR; CDR2 reads FQNEAQ (reference sequence). Trimming at V came to 6 bases and at J to 4 bases, leaving 7 bases not matched to a gene. In DNA, the CDR3 is TGTGCCAGCAGAACCGGGACAGGGGTCTCAGATACGCAGTATTTT. Residues: CASRTGTGVSDTQYF.

This clone was seen only once. The V call is TRBV10-3, the J call TRBJ1-1; the D is unclear. The CDR3 has 12 residues. The V gene lost 6 bases and the J gene lost 0 bases, with 5 bases spanning the gap. Germline loops: CDR1 ENHRY, CDR2 SYGVKD. CDR3 bases: TGTGCCATCAGGGGTGTGAACACTGAAGCTTTCTTT. This encodes CAIRGVNTEAFF.

The chain joins TRBV19 to TRBJ1-4, with TRBD1 matching over 8 bases. V shed 6 bases and J 3 bases; nucleotides not matched to a gene: 6. The V gene's germline CDR1 is LNHDA and CDR2 SQIVND (reference sequence). The CDR3 loop spans 15 amino acids. CDR3: CASRDRDAANEKLFF. In DNA, the CDR3 is TGTGCCAGTAGGGACAGGGACGCAGCTAATGAAAAACTGTTTTTT. The whole variable domain, remainder taken from reference TRBV19 and TRBJ1-4, is DGGITQSPKYLFRKEGQNVTLSCEQNLNHDAMYWYRQDPGQGLRLIYYSQIVNDFQKGDIAEGYSVSREKKESFPLTVTSAQKNPTAFYLCASRDRDAANEKLFFGSGTQLSVL.

The chain uses TRBV6-5 and TRBJ2-3; the match to TRBD2 covers 7 bases. Trimming removed 2 bases from V and 2 bases from J; junction bases left unmatched: 4. The CDR3 totals 15 residues. Germline-derived CDR1 and CDR2 are MNHEY and SVGAGI. The DNA of the CDR3 is TGTGCCAGCAGTTACCAGGGACTAAACACAGATACGCAGTATTTT. This codes for CASSYQGLNTDTQYF.

The chain recombines TRBV28 with TRBJ2-3; a possible D gene is TRBD1 (6 bases). V lost 6 bases, J lost 0 bases, and 13 bases lay in between. This CDR3 has 15 amino acids. The V gene's germline CDR1 is MDHEN and CDR2 SYDVKM. The DNA of the CDR3 is TGTGCCAGCAGCCACGGGACACCTAGCACAGATACGCAGTATTTT. This translates into CASSHGTPSTDTQYF.

The chain is built from TRBV12-3 or TRBV12-4 and TRBJ1-1; tentative D call: TRBD1 (6 bases). Between the trimmed V and J ends, which lost 5 bases and 2 bases, there was a span of 9 bases. The CDR3 is 13 amino acids. The CDR3 reads CASSRQANTEAFF. In nucleotides, the CDR3 is TGTGCCAGCAGTCGACAGGCTAACACTGAAGCTTTCTTT.

The V and J genes are TRBV5-1 and TRBJ1-1; D is possibly TRBD1 (6 bases). Germline V CDR1 and CDR2: SGHRS, YFSETQ. The CDR3 covers 14 residues. V lost 0 bases and J lost 7, with 13 bases in between. CDR3 sequence: CASSLVRGGDEAFF. The CDR3 DNA sequence: TGCGCCAGCAGCTTGGTCAGGGGAGGGGATGAAGCTTTCTTT.

This chain uses TRBV28 with TRBJ2-4; TRBD1 is a possible D gene (6 bases). Per the germline V gene, CDR1 is MDHEN and CDR2 is SYDVKM. CDR3 length: 14 residues. V gave up 5 bases and J gave up 7 bases, with 15 bases separating them. This chain's CDR3 is CASSGTGQGNIQYF. In nucleotides, the CDR3 is TGTGCCAGCAGTGGGACGGGGCAGGGGAACATTCAGTACTTC.

The V gene is TRBV15, the J gene TRBJ2-3; tentatively, D is TRBD2 (6 bases). This CDR3 region has 16 residues. Germline-derived CDR1 and CDR2 are LNHNV and YYDKDF (reference sequence). V was shortened by 1 base and J by 0 bases, with 11 bases between the two germline ends. CDR3 bases: TGTGCCACCAGCAGAGGGCGGGACGCTAGCACAGATACGCAGTATTTT. Residues: CATSRGRDASTDTQYF.

This chain connects TRBV28 to TRBJ1-5; D is perhaps TRBD1 (6 bases). The CDR3 covers 15 residues. Trimming removed 6 bases from V and 4 bases from J, with 16 bases in between. Germline CDR1 is MDHEN and CDR2 is SYDVKM. The CDR3 DNA is TGTGCCAGCAGAACCTTCTTGGGGGCGAATCAGCCCCAGCATTTT. Its protein product is CASRTFLGANQPQHF.

This CDR3 reads CASTGQGNQPQHF. In DNA form, the CDR3 reads TGCGCCAGCACAGGACAGGGAAATCAGCCCCAGCATTTT. V and J are TRBV10-2 and TRBJ1-5, with TRBD1 matching over 8 bases. The CDR3 spans 13 residues. Unmatched junction bases numbered 3, after V lost 7 bases and J lost 4 bases. The germline CDR1 and CDR2 sequences are WSHSY and SAAADI.

The gene calls are TRBV28 and TRBJ2-7; TRBD2 agrees at 9 bases. The CDR3 contains 13 residues. J was trimmed by 2 bases and V by 8 bases; bases with no gene match: 4. Looked up from germline, CDR1 is MDHEN and CDR2 is SYDVKM. This chain's CDR3 is CASETSGPYEQYF. DNA of the CDR3: TGTGCCAGCGAGACTAGCGGACCCTACGAGCAGTACTTC. Drawing the rest from reference TRBV28 and TRBJ2-7, the complete variable domain is DVKVTQSSRYLVKRTGEKVFLECVQDMDHENMFWYRQDPGLGLRLIYFSYDVKMKEKGDIPEGYSVSREKKERFSLILESASTNQTSMYLCASETSGPYEQYFGPGTRLTVT.

The gene calls are TRBV7-3 and TRBJ1-1; D unclear. The V and J ends lost 5 bases and 2 bases respectively, with 12 bases between them. This CDR3 contains 14 residues. Germline values: CDR1 SGHTA, CDR2 FQGTGA. DNA for the CDR3: TGTGCCAGCAGCCCCGGAGGGCCAAACACTGAAGCTTTCTTT. Its translation: CASSPGGPNTEAFF.

The genes are TRBV14 and TRBJ1-6; 8 bases agree with TRBD1. From germline, CDR1 is SGHDN and CDR2 FVKESK. V was clipped by 3 bases and J by 6 bases; unmatched bases: 10. This CDR3 is 17 amino acids long. This CDR3 reads CASSHGQGVLRNSPLHF. The DNA for the CDR3 is TGTGCCAGCAGCCATGGACAGGGCGTTCTCCGTAATTCACCCCTCCACTTT.

This clone has more than one count but fewer than ten. V usage is TRBV27 and J usage is TRBJ1-1; no firm D call. Germline V gene data show CDR1 as MNHEY and CDR2 as SMNVEV (reference sequence). Trimming cost V 3 bases and J 5 bases, with 10 bases left between them. The length of the CDR3 is 13 residues. CDR3 loop: CASSFGSGTEAFF. DNA for the CDR3: TGTGCCAGCAGTTTCGGTAGCGGGACTGAAGCTTTCTTT.